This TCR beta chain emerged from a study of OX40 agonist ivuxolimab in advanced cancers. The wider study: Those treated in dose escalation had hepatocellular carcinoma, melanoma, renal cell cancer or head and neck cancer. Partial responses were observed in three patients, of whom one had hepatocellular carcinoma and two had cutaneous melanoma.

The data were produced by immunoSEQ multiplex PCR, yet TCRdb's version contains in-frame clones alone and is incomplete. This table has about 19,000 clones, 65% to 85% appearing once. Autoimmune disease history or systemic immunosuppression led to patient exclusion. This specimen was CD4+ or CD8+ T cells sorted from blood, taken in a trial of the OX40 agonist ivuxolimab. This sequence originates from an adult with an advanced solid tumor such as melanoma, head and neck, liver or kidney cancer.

The CDR3, as DNA: TGTGCCAGCAGCGGCGGGACTACCGACACAGATACGCAGTATTTT. Translating it yields CASSGGTTDTDTQYF. V gene TRBV7-9 combines with J gene TRBJ2-3, with TRBD2 identical over 7 bases. Germline CDR1 SEHNR, CDR2 FQNEAQ (reference sequence). V trimming: 5 bases; J trimming: 2 bases; junction bases outside the gene matches: 7. CDR3 length: 15 amino acids.